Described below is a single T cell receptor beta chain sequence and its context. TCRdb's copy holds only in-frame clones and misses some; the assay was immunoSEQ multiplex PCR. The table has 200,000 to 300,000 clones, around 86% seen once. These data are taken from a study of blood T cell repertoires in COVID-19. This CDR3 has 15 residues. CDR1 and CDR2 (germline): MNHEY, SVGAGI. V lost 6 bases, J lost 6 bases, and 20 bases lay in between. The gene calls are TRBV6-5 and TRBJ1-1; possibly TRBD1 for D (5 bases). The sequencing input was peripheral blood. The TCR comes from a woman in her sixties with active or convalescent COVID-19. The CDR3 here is CASSFGAGGGPEAFF. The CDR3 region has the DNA TGTGCCAGCAGCTTCGGGGCGGGGGGTGGCCCTGAAGCTTTCTTT.